Below, 9 T cell receptor beta chains from the same sample are listed, as sequenced in a study of T-cell memory formation after mild COVID-19. TCRdb ran MiXCR on the 5' RACE reads and lists one entry per CDR3 protein. The sample gives a few hundred thousand distinct CDR3 sequences, approximately 16% of which show up once; 20% to 25% is in the top ten. The sample comprised PBMCs or a T cell subset sorted from them (not recorded which). The receptors were sampled from a man younger than 35 who had mild COVID-19 (a few samples of this study predate the infection). Cell type and time point are not known.

This clonotype occurred a few times. The genes are TRBV25-1 and TRBJ2-1; unclear D gene. Trimming left V 7 bases short and J 9 bases short, with 10 bases between. The CDR3 is 11 amino acids. Germline CDR1 MGHDK, CDR2 SYGVNS. The CDR3 sequence is CASTLVGEQFF. Here the CDR3 DNA reads TGTGCCAGCACCCTAGTGGGTGAGCAGTTCTTC.

The chain joins TRBV24-1 to TRBJ2-5; D remains ambiguous. CDR1 is KGHDR and CDR2 is SFDVKD in the germline V gene. V was cut by 0 bases and J by 6 bases, with 7 bases left in between. This CDR3 contains 13 residues. CDR3 sequence: CATSDLRTQTQYF. The CDR3 DNA is TGTGCCACCAGTGATTTGCGTACCCAGACCCAGTACTTC.

The chain has TRBV12-3 or TRBV12-4 and TRBJ2-1; no definite D call. V was cut by 1 base and J by 7 bases, with 11 bases left in between. The CDR3 loop spans 14 amino acids. The CDR3 loop is CASSLDRRLNEQFF. The CDR3 DNA reads as TGTGCCAGCAGTTTAGACAGAAGACTTAATGAGCAGTTCTTC.

This sequence joins TRBV13 and TRBJ1-2; D might be TRBD1 (5 bases). The CDR3 runs 13 residues. In germline, CDR1 is PRHDT, CDR2 FYEKMQ (reference sequence). The germline V and J ends were trimmed by 4 bases and 7 bases, with 13 bases remaining between them. The CDR3 nucleotides are TGTGCCAGCAGCTGGGACCGGGAACGTGGCTACACCTTC. This encodes CASSWDRERGYTF.

The chain carries TRBV7-2 and TRBJ2-2, with D unresolved. Germline-derived CDR1 and CDR2 are SGHTA and FQGNSA. The V gene lost 1 base and the J gene lost 4 bases, with 7 bases spanning the gap. CDR3 length: 14 residues. This chain's CDR3 is CASSLGLSTGELFF. The DNA for the CDR3 is TGTGCCAGCAGCTTAGGCTTAAGCACCGGGGAGCTGTTTTTT.

This clonotype was seen a few times. The chain uses TRBV29-1 and TRBJ1-3; D is uncertain. Per germline, CDR1 SQVTM and CDR2 ANQGSEA. V lost 4 bases to trimming and J lost 0 bases, with 7 bases between them. CDR3 length equals 13 residues. The CDR3 coding sequence is TGCAGCGTTGGTCTCAGCTCTGGAAACACCATATATTTT. This translates into CSVGLSSGNTIYF. The whole variable domain, filled in from reference TRBV29-1 and TRBJ1-3, reads SAVISQKPSRDICQRGTSLTIQCQVDSQVTMMFWYRQQPGQSLTLIATANQGSEATYESGFVIDKFPISRPNLTFSTLTVSNMSPEDSSIYLCSVGLSSGNTIYFGEGSWLTVV.

The chain joins TRBV6-5 to TRBJ2-5, with a tentative D call TRBD1 (5 bases). This CDR3 has 13 amino acids. The germline gives CDR1 MNHEY, CDR2 SVGAGI. With 5 bases removed from V and 3 bases from J, the gap between germline ends came to 10 bases. CDR3 residues: CASSRQPKETQYF. CDR3 sequence (DNA): TGTGCCAGCAGTCGACAGCCTAAAGAGACCCAGTACTTC.

In this sample, this clonotype turned up a few times. This rearrangement joins TRBV6-5 to TRBJ1-3, with unresolved D. Looked up from germline, CDR1 is MNHEY and CDR2 is SVGAGI. The germline V and J ends were trimmed by 0 bases and 0 bases, with 9 bases remaining between them. The CDR3 contains 16 residues. DNA of the CDR3: TGTGCCAGCAGTTACTCGTACGGACGCTCTGGAAACACCATATATTTT. This translates into CASSYSYGRSGNTIYF.

In this sample, this clonotype turned up many times. The chain employs TRBV9 and TRBJ1-1, with D maybe TRBD1 (6 bases). Germline loops: CDR1 SGDLS, CDR2 YYNGEE. Trimming shortened V by 3 bases and J by 2 bases, and 11 bases separated the two germline ends. The CDR3 has 14 amino acids. The CDR3, as DNA: TGTGCCAGCAGCGCGGGGGGCGGAAACACTGAAGCTTTCTTT. Encoded protein: CASSAGGGNTEAFF. The complete variable domain, with remaining parts taken from reference TRBV9 and TRBJ1-1, reads DSGVTQTPKHLITATGQRVTLRCSPRSGDLSVYWYQQSLDQGLQFLIQYYNGEERAKGNILERFSAQQFPDLHSELNLSSLELGDSALYFCASSAGGGNTEAFFGQGTRLTVV.